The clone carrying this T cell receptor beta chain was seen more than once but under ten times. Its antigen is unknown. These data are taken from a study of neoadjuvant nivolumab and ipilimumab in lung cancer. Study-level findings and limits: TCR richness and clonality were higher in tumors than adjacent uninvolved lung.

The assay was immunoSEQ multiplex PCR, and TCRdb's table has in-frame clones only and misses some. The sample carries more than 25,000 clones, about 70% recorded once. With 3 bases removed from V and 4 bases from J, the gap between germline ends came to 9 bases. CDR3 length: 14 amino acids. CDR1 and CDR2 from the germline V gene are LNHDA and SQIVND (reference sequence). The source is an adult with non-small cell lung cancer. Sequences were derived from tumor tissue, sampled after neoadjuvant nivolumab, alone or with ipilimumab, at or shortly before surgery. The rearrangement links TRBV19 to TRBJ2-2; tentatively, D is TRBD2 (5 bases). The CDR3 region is CASSIRGSTGELFF. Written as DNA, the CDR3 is TGTGCCAGTAGTATCCGGGGTTCCACCGGGGAGCTGTTTTTT.